The source of this TCR beta chain is a study of CD8+CD57+ T cells in acquired aplastic anemia. Study findings and constraints: Patients were compared with controls for CD8+ Simpson's diversity, and no significant difference emerged. It was found that roughly 29 CD8+ CDR3 sequences were shared between patients and controls.

This clonotype was counted between two and nine times. Its specificity is not known. Profiling of TCR beta VDJ combinations and CDR3 sequences used genomic DNA as template. In TCRdb, the reads were re-called with MiXCR into one record per CDR3 protein. Counted here are some 150,000 distinct CDR3 sequences, less than 45% occurring once; the ten biggest clones make up less than 8.5%. There are 8 residues in the CDR3. Trimming pared 6 bases from V and 12 bases from J, leaving 8 bases between. Germline V lookup: CDR1 SQVTM, CDR2 ANQGSEA. Sequencing used sorted CD4+, CD8+, or CD8+CD57+ T cells (not recorded which) from PBMCs. This chain joins TRBV29-1 and TRBJ1-1, with no clear D. This TCR came from a human donor in good health, serving as a control. Written as DNA, the CDR3 is TGCAGCGTGGATGGGCCTTTCTTT. As protein: CSVDGPFF.